The source of this T cell receptor (beta chain) is a study of blood T cell repertoires in COVID-19. Germline values: CDR1 MNHEY, CDR2 SMNVEV (reference sequence). The CDR3 is 14 amino acids. Trimming removed 0 bases at V and 10 bases at J, with 15 bases between. Data came from immunoSEQ multiplex PCR; TCRdb stores just in-frame clones and leaves some out. The sample includes 350,000 to 400,000 clones, 80% to 90% of them seen just once. This clone was detected once. The sequencing input was PBMCs or T cells enriched from blood (not recorded which). The receptor was isolated from a man aged 35 to 55 in a cohort exposed to, infected with or recovered from COVID-19 (not recorded which). This chain uses TRBV27 with TRBJ1-1; maybe TRBD1 (5 bases). The CDR3 DNA reads as TGTGCCAGCAGTTTATCCGGGGGAAATAAGGGAGCTTTCTTT. Translation: CASSLSGGNKGAFF.